Listed below are T cell receptor beta chains from one sample, sequenced in a study of T cell clones after liver transplantation. The table came from immunoSEQ multiplex PCR; TCRdb's copy has only in-frame clones and leaves some out. The data show 75,000 to 95,000 clones, with roughly 80% seen just once and roughly 2.8% held by the top ten. Sequencing was performed on CD4+ T cells from blood, taken at the 22-month timepoint. The receptors were gathered from a human patient who received a liver transplant. Some T cells may be supplied by the graft donor. Each CDR3 is given with its conserved first and last residue. A D gene is named only where the DNA matches it firmly. Only some rows state a clone size, as once, few, many or a class for expanded clones.

D	size	V	length	J	DNA	CDR3
-	-	TRBV7-2	12	TRBJ2-7	TGTGCCAGCAGCTTCAAGGGGCTGGAGCAGTACTTC	CASSFKGLEQYF
-	-	TRBV5-1	14	TRBJ1-4	TGCGCCAGCAGCTTTGGGCCAAGGGCCGAAAAACTGTTTTTT	CASSFGPRAEKLFF
-	-	TRBV4-2	16	TRBJ2-7	TGTGCCAGCAGCCAAGGGGGCCGGGACGGAAGATACGAGCAGTACTTC	CASSQGGRDGRYEQYF
-	-	TRBV7-9	15	TRBJ2-2	TGTGCCAGCAGCACGGACAGAGTAAACACCGGGGAGCTGTTTTTT	CASSTDRVNTGELFF
TRBD1	-	TRBV7-7	13	TRBJ2-1	TGTGCTAGCAGCTTAGACAGGGACAATGAGCAGTTCTTC	CASSLDRDNEQFF
-	-	TRBV7-6	14	TRBJ2-5	TGTGCCAGCAGCTTAGCCTTCGGGCTAGAGACCCAGTACTTC	CASSLAFGLETQYF
TRBD2	few	TRBV9	14	TRBJ2-7	TGTGCCAGCAGCGTTAGCGGGAGGGATTCGGGGCAGTACTTC	CASSVSGRDSGQYF
TRBD2	-	TRBV9	15	TRBJ2-7	TGTGCCAGCAGCGTAGCCAGCGGGGAGTCCTACGAGCAGTACTTC	CASSVASGESYEQYF
TRBD2	few	TRBV6-6	16	TRBJ2-5	TGTGCCAGCAGTTACTCGACTGCGGGGGGGGCAGAGACCCAGTACTTC	CASSYSTAGGAETQYF
TRBD1	-	TRBV5-4	19	TRBJ2-4	TGTGCCAGCAGCTCCCCCGATCCTGGACAGGAATATGGCAAAAACATTCAGTACTTC	CASSSPDPGQEYGKNIQYF
-	-	TRBV11-1	14	TRBJ2-2	TGTGCCAGCAGCCAGCTCCTTCACACCGGGGAGCTGTTTTTT	CASSQLLHTGELFF